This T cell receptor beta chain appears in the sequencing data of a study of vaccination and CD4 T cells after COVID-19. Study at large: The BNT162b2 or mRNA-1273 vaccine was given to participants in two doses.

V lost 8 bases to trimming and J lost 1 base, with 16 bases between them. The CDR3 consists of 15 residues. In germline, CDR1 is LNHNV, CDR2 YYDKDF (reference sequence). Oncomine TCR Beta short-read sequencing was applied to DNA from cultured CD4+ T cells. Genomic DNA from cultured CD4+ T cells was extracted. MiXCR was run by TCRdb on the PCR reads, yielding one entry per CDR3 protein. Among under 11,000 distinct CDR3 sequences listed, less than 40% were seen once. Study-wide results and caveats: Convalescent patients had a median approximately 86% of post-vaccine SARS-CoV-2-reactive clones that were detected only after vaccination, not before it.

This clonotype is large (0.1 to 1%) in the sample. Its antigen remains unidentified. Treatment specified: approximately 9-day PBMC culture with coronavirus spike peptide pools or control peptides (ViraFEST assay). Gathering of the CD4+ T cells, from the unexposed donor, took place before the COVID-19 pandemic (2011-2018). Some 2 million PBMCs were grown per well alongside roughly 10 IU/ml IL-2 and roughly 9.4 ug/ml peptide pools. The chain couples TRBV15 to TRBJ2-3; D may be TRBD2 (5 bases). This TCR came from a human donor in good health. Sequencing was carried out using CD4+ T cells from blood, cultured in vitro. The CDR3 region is CATEGSSGGTDTQYF. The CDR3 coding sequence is TGTGCCACCGAGGGTAGCAGCGGAGGCACAGATACGCAGTATTTT.